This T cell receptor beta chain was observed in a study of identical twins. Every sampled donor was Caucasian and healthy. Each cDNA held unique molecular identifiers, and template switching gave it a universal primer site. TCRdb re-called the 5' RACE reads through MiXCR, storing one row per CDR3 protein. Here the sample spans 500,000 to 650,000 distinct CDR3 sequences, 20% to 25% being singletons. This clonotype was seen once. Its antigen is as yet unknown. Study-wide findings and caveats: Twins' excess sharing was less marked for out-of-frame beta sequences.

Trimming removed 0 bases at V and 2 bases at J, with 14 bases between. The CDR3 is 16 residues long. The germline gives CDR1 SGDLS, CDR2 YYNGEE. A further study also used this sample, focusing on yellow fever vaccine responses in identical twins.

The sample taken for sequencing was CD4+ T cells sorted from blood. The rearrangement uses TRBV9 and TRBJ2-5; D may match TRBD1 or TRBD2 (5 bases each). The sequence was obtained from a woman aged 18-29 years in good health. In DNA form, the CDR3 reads TGTGCCAGCAGCGTAGAGGGGAGTACGCGACAAGAGACCCAGTACTTC. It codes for CASSVEGSTRQETQYF.